This T cell receptor beta chain emerged from a study of blood T cell repertoires in COVID-19. About the research overall: The samples span acute and convalescent COVID-19 from the United States, Italy and Spain. Sample material is recorded as cDNA or gDNA derived from T cells, B-cell-depleted T cells, or PBMCs.

Authors' data handling: Estimated nucleated cell counts came from reference gene primer amplification. Assay: immunoSEQ multiplex PCR; the TCRdb copy retains only in-frame clones and omits some. V and J calls and clone size are copied from that table; D and trimming were computed from the DNA. The sample lists under 85,000 clones, 70% to 90% occurring once. The sample consisted of peripheral blood. The clonotype comes from a man in his sixties or seventies with acute or convalescent COVID-19.

The CDR3 coding sequence is TGTGCCAGCAGGAGGACAGGGACTTCACCCCTCCACTTT. Translated, it gives CASRRTGTSPLHF. V gene TRBV28 combines with J gene TRBJ1-6, with TRBD1 identical over 8 bases. Losses at the gene ends were 6 bases for V and 9 bases for J; bases not matched to a gene: 4. Germline CDR1 reads MDHEN; CDR2 reads SYDVKM. The CDR3 sequence is 13 residues long.